Detailed here is one TCR beta chain. This entry comes from a study of blood T cell repertoires in COVID-19. The study drew participants aged about 18 to 90 years from 20 to 30 US areas. Trimming cost V 6 bases and J 0 bases, with 10 bases left between them. The CDR3 contains 14 residues. The germline V gene encodes CDR1 MNHEY and CDR2 SMNVEV (reference sequence). Profiling relied on immunoSEQ multiplex PCR, and the TCRdb table lists in-frame clones only, not all of them. The sample carries about 410,000 clones, roughly 91% recorded once. The sample was PBMCs or T cells enriched from blood (not recorded which). This chain uses TRBV27 with TRBJ2-3; TRBD1 might be the D (6 bases). This TCR came from a man between 18 and 35 years old who had recovered from COVID-19. The CDR3 nucleotides are TGTGCCAGCAGACACAGGGATAGCACAGATACGCAGTATTTT. Its translation is CASRHRDSTDTQYF.